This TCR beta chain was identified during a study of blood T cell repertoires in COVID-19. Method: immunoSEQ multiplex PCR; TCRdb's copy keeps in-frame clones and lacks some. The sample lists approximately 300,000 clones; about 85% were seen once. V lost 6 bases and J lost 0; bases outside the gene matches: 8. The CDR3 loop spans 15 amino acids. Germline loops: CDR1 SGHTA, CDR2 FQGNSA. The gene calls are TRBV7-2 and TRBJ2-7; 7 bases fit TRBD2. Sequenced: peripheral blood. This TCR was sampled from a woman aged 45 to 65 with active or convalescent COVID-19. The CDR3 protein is CASSPASGRSYEQYF. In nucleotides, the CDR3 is TGTGCCAGCAGTCCGGCTAGCGGTCGCTCCTACGAGCAGTACTTC. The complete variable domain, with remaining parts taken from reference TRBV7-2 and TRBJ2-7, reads GAGVSQSPSNKVTEKGKDVELRCDPISGHTALYWYRQSLGQGLEFLIYFQGNSAPDKSGLPSDRFSAERTGGSVSTLTIQRTQQEDSAVYLCASSPASGRSYEQYFGPGTRLTVT.